Reported below is one TCR beta chain. This specimen comes from a study of T cells in Graves' hyperthyroidism and ophthalmopathy. The TCR beta CDR3 regions underwent amplification using RNA transcripts as the source. A first-round RT-PCR of the TCR CDR3 used the HTBI primer set. In TCRdb, the multiplex PCR reads were re-called with MiXCR into one record per CDR3 protein. The sample consists of a few hundred thousand distinct CDR3 sequences, approximately 25% of them appearing once. The source is a middle-aged man with Graves' hyperthyroidism. The specimen sequenced was blood.

The CDR3: CAWRDDEQFF. The CDR3 region has the DNA TGTGCCTGGAGGGACGATGAGCAGTTCTTC. The chain joins TRBV30 to TRBJ2-1; D is undetermined. The germline V gene has CDR1 GTSNPN and CDR2 SVGIG (reference sequence). CDR3 size: 10 residues. With 3 bases removed from V and 8 bases from J, the gap between germline ends came to 5 bases.